This is a list of T cell receptor beta chains from one sample in a study of cytomegalovirus exposure and HLA in healthy donors. Data came from immunoSEQ multiplex PCR; TCRdb stores just in-frame clones and leaves some out. The sample includes about 160,000 clones, 75% of them seen just once. Input material: PBMCs. These receptors were taken from a woman aged 45-65 years in good health and CMV-seropositive. Both conserved end residues are part of each CDR3. A D gene is named only where the DNA matches it firmly. Size is omitted from some rows. Given values are once, few, many or a class for expanded clones.

D | J | size | V | CDR3 | DNA
. | TRBJ1-5 | . | TRBV6-1 | CASSFEGYQPQHF | TGTGCCAGCAGTTTTGAGGGATATCAGCCCCAGCATTTT
. | TRBJ1-1 | . | TRBV13 | CASSQGDLNTEAFF | TGTGCCAGCAGCCAAGGGGATTTGAACACTGAAGCTTTCTTT
TRBD1 | TRBJ2-2 | . | TRBV9 | CASSAVDRGKLTGELFF | TGTGCCAGCAGCGCCGTAGACAGGGGGAAGCTAACCGGGGAGCTGTTTTTT
TRBD1 | TRBJ2-2 | . | TRBV6-1 | CASVNRGRNTGELFF | TGTGCCAGCGTTAACAGGGGGAGGAACACCGGGGAGCTGTTTTTT
. | TRBJ2-5 | few | TRBV25-1 | CASSELAGLNQETQYF | TGTGCCAGCAGTGAATTGGCAGGTCTGAACCAAGAGACCCAGTACTTC
. | TRBJ1-1 | few | TRBV6-6 | CASSYSGDSGTEAFF | TGTGCCAGCAGTTACTCCGGGGACTCTGGGACGGAAGCTTTCTTT
. | TRBJ2-7 | . | TRBV27 | CASSPIGMRGTYEQYF | TGTGCCAGCAGTCCGATTGGGATGCGGGGTACCTACGAGCAGTACTTC
TRBD1 | TRBJ1-1 | . | TRBV11-3 | CASSFILGGETGENTEAFF | TGTGCCAGCAGCTTCATATTGGGGGGCGAGACAGGGGAGAACACTGAAGCTTTCTTT
. | TRBJ1-2 | . | TRBV9 | CASSTQYGYTF | TGTGCCAGCAGCACTCAATATGGCTACACCTTC
. | TRBJ2-1 | few | TRBV15 | CATSRVGGANNEQFF | TGTGCCACCAGCAGAGTAGGGGGGGCCAACAATGAGCAGTTCTTC
TRBD1 | TRBJ2-7 | . | TRBV7-9 | CASSYGTGIDEQYF | TGTGCCAGCAGCTACGGGACAGGGATCGACGAGCAGTACTTC
TRBD2 | TRBJ2-3 | . | TRBV5-1 | CASSLSGLPGLAEDTDTQYF | TGCGCCAGCAGCTTGTCGGGATTACCGGGACTAGCGGAGGACACAGATACGCAGTATTTT
. | TRBJ2-2 | . | TRBV30 | CAWTQTSTGELFF | TGTGCCTGGACCCAGACTAGCACCGGGGAGCTGTTTTTT
TRBD1 | TRBJ2-1 | . | TRBV10-1 | CASSATGTGNYNEQFF | TGCGCCAGCAGCGCAACCGGGACAGGGAACTACAATGAGCAGTTCTTC
TRBD1 | TRBJ1-1 | . | TRBV5-1 | CASIPFPGQGRTEAFF | TGCGCCAGCATCCCTTTTCCGGGACAGGGGCGGACTGAAGCTTTCTTT
TRBD2 | TRBJ2-7 | . | TRBV5-4 | CASSLAGSGGLEQYF | TGTGCCAGCAGCTTGGCCGGGAGCGGGGGGTTAGAGCAGTACTTC
TRBD1 | TRBJ1-3 | . | TRBV11-2 | CASSFYGTDNTIYF | TGTGCCAGCAGCTTTTATGGGACAGACAACACCATATATTTT
TRBD1 | TRBJ1-1 | . | TRBV30 | CAWKQGMNTEAFF | TGTGCCTGGAAACAGGGGATGAACACTGAAGCTTTCTTT
TRBD2 | TRBJ2-7 | . | TRBV7-8 | CASSQLAGASYEQYF | TGTGCCAGCAGCCAACTAGCGGGAGCTTCTTACGAGCAGTACTTC
. | TRBJ2-2 | . | TRBV19 | CASRLNAGELFF | TGTGCCAGCCGGTTAAACGCCGGGGAGCTGTTTTTT
. | TRBJ2-3 | . | TRBV30 | CAWSEGGGASTQYF | TGTGCCTGGAGTGAGGGAGGGGGGGCCAGTACGCAGTATTTT
. | TRBJ2-7 | . | TRBV5-6 | CASSSGDGYEQYF | TGTGCCAGCAGCTCGGGGGACGGCTACGAGCAGTACTTC
TRBD2 | TRBJ2-1 | . | TRBV4-1 | CASSPGQRGGNEQFF | TGCGCCAGCAGCCCTGGGCAGCGGGGGGGCAATGAGCAGTTCTTC
TRBD1 | TRBJ1-1 | . | TRBV25-1 | CATGSGTGNEAFF | TGTGCCACCGGATCCGGGACAGGGAATGAAGCTTTCTTT
TRBD1 | TRBJ1-1 | . | TRBV2 | CASGGQLNTEAFF | TGTGCCAGCGGGGGACAGTTAAACACTGAAGCTTTCTTT
. | TRBJ1-1 | . | TRBV9 | CASSVDAGGTEAFF | TGTGCCAGCAGCGTAGATGCGGGGGGCACTGAAGCTTTCTTT
TRBD1 | TRBJ1-1 | . | TRBV11-2 | CASFWTGGTEAFF | TGTGCCAGCTTCTGGACAGGGGGCACTGAAGCTTTCTTT
TRBD2 | TRBJ2-7 | once | TRBV18 | CASSPGLVSYEQYF | TGTGCCAGCTCACCGGGACTAGTCTCCTACGAGCAGTACTTC
. | TRBJ2-3 | . | TRBV5-1 | CASSQGLTADTQYF | TGCGCCAGCAGTCAGGGGCTAACGGCAGATACGCAGTATTTT
. | TRBJ1-2 | . | TRBV7-9 | CSSSLVSVGYTF | TGTTCCAGCAGCTTAGTCTCTGTTGGCTACACCTTC
. | TRBJ1-2 | . | TRBV5-4 | CASSTDSNYGYTF | TGTGCCAGCAGCACGGACAGTAACTATGGCTACACCTTC
. | TRBJ2-5 | . | TRBV6-6 | CASSYSRVRETQYF | TGTGCCAGCAGTTACTCACGGGTTAGGGAGACCCAGTACTTC
TRBD2 | TRBJ2-7 | . | TRBV7-2 | CASSLISGPLYEQYF | TGTGCCAGCAGCTTGATTAGCGGGCCCCTTTACGAGCAGTACTTC